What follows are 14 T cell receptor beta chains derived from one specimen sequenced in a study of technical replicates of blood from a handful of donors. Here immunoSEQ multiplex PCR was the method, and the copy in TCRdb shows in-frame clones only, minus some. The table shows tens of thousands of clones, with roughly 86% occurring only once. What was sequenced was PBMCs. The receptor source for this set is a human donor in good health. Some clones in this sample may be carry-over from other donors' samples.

CDR3 sequence (DNA): TGTGCCGTGGAGGGGGGGTCCTACAATGAGCAGTTCTTC. Amino acids: CAVEGGSYNEQFF. The chain uses TRBV7-7 and TRBJ2-1, with D possibly matching TRBD2 (7 bases). Trimming removed 11 bases at V and 1 base at J, with 12 bases between. This CDR3 is built from 13 residues. Germline CDR1 and CDR2: SSHAT and FNYEAQ (reference sequence).

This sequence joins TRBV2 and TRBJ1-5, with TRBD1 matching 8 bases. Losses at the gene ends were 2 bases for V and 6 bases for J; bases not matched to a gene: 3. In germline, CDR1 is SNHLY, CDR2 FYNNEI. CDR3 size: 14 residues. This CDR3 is CASSESGGGQPQHF. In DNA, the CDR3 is TGTGCCAGCAGTGAATCAGGGGGCGGTCAGCCCCAGCATTTT.

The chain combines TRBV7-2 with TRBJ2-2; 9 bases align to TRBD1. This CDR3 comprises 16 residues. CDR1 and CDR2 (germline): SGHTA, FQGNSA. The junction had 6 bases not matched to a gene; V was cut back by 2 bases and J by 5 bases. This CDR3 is CASSLLTGGFTGELFF. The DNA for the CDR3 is TGTGCCAGCAGCTTATTGACAGGGGGTTTTACCGGGGAGCTGTTTTTT.

CDR3 nucleotides: TGTGCCAGCAGCTTGGGACAGGGTTTGGGCGCGAACACCGGGGAGCTGTTTTTT. It yields the protein CASSLGQGLGANTGELFF. The chain couples TRBV7-9 to TRBJ2-2, with 9 bases lining up with TRBD1. CDR1 is SEHNR and CDR2 is FQNEAQ in the germline V gene (reference sequence). With 3 bases clipped from V and 0 bases from J, the junction kept 8 bases outside the gene matches. The CDR3 has 18 amino acids.

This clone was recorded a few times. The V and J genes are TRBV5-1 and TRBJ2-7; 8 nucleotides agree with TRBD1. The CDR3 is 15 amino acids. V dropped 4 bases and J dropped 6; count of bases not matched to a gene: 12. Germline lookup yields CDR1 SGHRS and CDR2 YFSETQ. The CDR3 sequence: CASSSSTGAYAEQYF. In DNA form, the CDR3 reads TGCGCCAGCAGCAGTTCGACAGGGGCATACGCCGAGCAGTACTTC.

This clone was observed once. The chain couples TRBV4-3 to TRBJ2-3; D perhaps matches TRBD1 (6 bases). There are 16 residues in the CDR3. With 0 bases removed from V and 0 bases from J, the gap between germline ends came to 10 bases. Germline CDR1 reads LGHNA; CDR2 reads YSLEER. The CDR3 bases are TGCGCCAGCAGCCAAGATCCGGACAGAAGCACAGATACGCAGTATTTT. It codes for CASSQDPDRSTDTQYF.

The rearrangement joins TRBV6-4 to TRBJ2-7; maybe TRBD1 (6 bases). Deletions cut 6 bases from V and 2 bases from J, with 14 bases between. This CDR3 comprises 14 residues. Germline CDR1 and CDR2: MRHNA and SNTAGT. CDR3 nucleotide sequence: TGTGCCAGCAGCGCGACTGGGACAACCTACGAGCAGTACTTC. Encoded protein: CASSATGTTYEQYF.

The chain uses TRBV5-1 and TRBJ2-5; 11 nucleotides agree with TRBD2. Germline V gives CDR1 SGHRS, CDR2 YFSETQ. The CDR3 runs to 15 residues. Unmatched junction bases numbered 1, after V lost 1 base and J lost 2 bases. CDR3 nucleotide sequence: TGCGCCAGCAGCTTGACTAGCGGGGGACAAGAGACCCAGTACTTC. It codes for CASSLTSGGQETQYF. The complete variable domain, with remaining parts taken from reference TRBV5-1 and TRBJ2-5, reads KAGVTQTPRYLIKTRGQQVTLSCSPISGHRSVSWYQQTPGQGLQFLFEYFSETQRNKGNFPGRFSGRQFSNSRSEMNVSTLELGDSALYLCASSLTSGGQETQYFGPGTRLLVL.

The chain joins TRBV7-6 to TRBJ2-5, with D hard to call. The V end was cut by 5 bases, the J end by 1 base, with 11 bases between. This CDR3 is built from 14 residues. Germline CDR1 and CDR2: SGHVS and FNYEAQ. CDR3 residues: CASSINSRQETQYF. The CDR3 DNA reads TGTGCCAGCAGCATTAACAGCCGCCAAGAGACCCAGTACTTC.

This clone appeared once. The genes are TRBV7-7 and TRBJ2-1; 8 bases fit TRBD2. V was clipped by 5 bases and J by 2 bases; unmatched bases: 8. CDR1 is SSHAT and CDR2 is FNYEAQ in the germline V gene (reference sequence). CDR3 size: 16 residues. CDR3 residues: CASSRGAGGTYNEQFF. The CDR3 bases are TGTGCCAGCAGCCGAGGGGCGGGAGGCACCTACAATGAGCAGTTCTTC.

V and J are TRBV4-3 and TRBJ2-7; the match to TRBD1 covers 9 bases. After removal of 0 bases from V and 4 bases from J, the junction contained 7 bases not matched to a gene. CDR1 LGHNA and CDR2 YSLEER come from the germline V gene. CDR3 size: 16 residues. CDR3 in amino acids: CASSQDYGTGSYEQYF. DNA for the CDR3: TGCGCCAGCAGCCAAGACTACGGGACAGGGTCGTACGAGCAGTACTTC.

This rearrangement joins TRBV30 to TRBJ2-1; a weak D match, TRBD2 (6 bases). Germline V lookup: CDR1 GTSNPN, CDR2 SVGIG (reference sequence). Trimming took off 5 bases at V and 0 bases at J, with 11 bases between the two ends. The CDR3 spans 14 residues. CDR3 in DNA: TGTGCCTGGGGGCACGGGGGCTCCTACAATGAGCAGTTCTTC. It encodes CAWGHGGSYNEQFF.

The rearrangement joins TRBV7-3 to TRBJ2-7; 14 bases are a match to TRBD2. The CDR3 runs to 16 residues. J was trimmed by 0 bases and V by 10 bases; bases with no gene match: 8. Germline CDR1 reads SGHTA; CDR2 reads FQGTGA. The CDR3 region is CATGGLAGEISYEQYF. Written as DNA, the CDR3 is TGTGCCACAGGGGGACTAGCGGGGGAGATCTCCTACGAGCAGTACTTC.

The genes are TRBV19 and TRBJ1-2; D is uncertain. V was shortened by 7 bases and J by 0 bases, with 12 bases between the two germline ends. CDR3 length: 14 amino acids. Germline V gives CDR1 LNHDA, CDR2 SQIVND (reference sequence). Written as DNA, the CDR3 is TGTGCCAGTACCGCGACACCCTCTAACTATGGCTACACCTTC. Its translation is CASTATPSNYGYTF.